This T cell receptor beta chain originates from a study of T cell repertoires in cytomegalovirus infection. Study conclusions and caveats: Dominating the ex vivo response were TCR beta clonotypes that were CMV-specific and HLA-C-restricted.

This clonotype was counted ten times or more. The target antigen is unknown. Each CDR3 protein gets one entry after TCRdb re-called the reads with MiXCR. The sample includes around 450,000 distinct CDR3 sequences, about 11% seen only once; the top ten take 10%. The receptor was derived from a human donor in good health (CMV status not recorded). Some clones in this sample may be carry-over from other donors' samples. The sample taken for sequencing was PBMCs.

The CDR3 loop reads CASSLFRRGNYGYTF. The CDR3 coding sequence is TGCGCCAGCAGCTTGTTTCGGCGGGGTAACTATGGCTACACCTTC. The rearrangement uses TRBV5-1 and TRBJ1-2; no clear D. The germline V gene has CDR1 SGHRS and CDR2 YFSETQ. With 1 base removed from V and 1 base from J, the gap between germline ends came to 11 bases. This CDR3 contains 15 residues.